Presented here are 5 T cell receptor beta chains from one specimen sequenced in a study of cytomegalovirus exposure and HLA in healthy donors. The PCR had 60 Vbeta and 13 Jbeta primers. Clones were read by immunoSEQ multiplex PCR, and TCRdb kept only the in-frame ones, dropping some. The repertoire holds about 140,000 clones, with approximately 80% as singletons. The sample comprised PBMCs. The receptors originated from a male donor in good health and CMV-seronegative.

V gene TRBV29-1 combines with J gene TRBJ1-1; possible D gene TRBD1, 5 bases. Trimming removed 7 bases at V and 1 base at J, with 28 bases between. This CDR3 spans 18 amino acids. Germline V gives CDR1 SQVTM, CDR2 ANQGSEA. CDR3 DNA sequence: TGCAGCGCGTATAGACAGCAGGGAGGTACGTCCTGGAACACTGAAGCTTTCTTT. This translates into CSAYRQQGGTSWNTEAFF.

The chain couples TRBV7-2 to TRBJ2-3, with TRBD2 identical over 9 bases. CDR1 and CDR2 from the germline V gene are SGHTA and FQGNSA. V shed 5 bases, J shed 2 bases, and the junction held 5 bases outside the gene matches. This CDR3 contains 15 residues. CDR3 sequence reads: CASSPQRGVTDTQYF. In nucleotides, the CDR3 is TGTGCCAGCAGCCCCCAGCGGGGGGTCACAGATACGCAGTATTTT.

The chain links TRBV4-1 to TRBJ1-3, with no clear D. V was shortened by 1 base and J by 3 bases, with 4 bases between the two germline ends. The CDR3 runs to 13 residues. Germline values: CDR1 MGHRA, CDR2 YSYEKL. The CDR3 region has the DNA TGCGCCAGCAGCCAAGGGAGTGGAAACACCATATATTTT. Translation: CASSQGSGNTIYF.

The genes are TRBV5-1 and TRBJ2-1; TRBD2 aligns across 8 bases. V shed 1 base and J 5 bases; nucleotides not matched to a gene: 8. CDR1 is SGHRS and CDR2 is YFSETQ in the germline V gene. The CDR3 runs 16 residues. The CDR3 sequence is CASSLRDGGADNEQFF. CDR3 nucleotide sequence: TGCGCCAGCAGCTTGCGGGACGGGGGGGCAGACAATGAGCAGTTCTTC.

The chain links TRBV18 to TRBJ2-7, with 7 nucleotides matching TRBD1. CDR3 length: 14 residues. The V gene end was trimmed by 3 bases and the J gene end by 4 bases; junction bases not matched to a gene: 6. Per germline, CDR1 KGHSH and CDR2 LQKENI. The DNA of the CDR3 is TGTGCCAGCTCACCGAGGGACAGCCCTTACGAGCAGTACTTC. Protein: CASSPRDSPYEQYF.